The next 32 T cell receptor beta chains were all read from a single sample in a study of shared clonotypes between healthy human individuals. Assay: immunoSEQ multiplex PCR; the TCRdb copy retains only in-frame clones and omits some. Of 600,000 to 750,000 clones in the sample, over 55% are singletons; the top ten hold approximately 1.8%. The sequenced material came from memory CD4+ T cells sorted from blood. The subset here: CD45RA-negative fraction. The receptors here all came from a woman aged 25 to 39 in good health.

This chain connects TRBV25-1 to TRBJ1-4, with TRBD1 identical over 8 bases. CDR3 length equals 14 residues. Germline V gene data show CDR1 as MGHDK and CDR2 as SYGVNS. V trimming: 7 bases; J trimming: 8 bases; junction bases outside the gene matches: 9. CDR3 region: CASTPTGAQEKLFF. The CDR3 nucleotides read TGTGCCAGCACCCCGACAGGGGCCCAGGAAAAACTGTTTTTT. The whole variable domain, filled in from reference TRBV25-1 and TRBJ1-4, reads EADIYQTPRYLVIGTGKKITLECSQTMGHDKMYWYQQDPGMELHLIHYSYGVNSTEKGDLSSESTVSRIRTEHFPLTLESARPSHTSQYLCASTPTGAQEKLFFGSGTQLSVL.

The V call is TRBV7-8, the J call TRBJ2-7; 9 bases line up with TRBD2. The trim removed 5 bases at V and 7 bases at J, leaving 15 bases unmatched. From germline, CDR1 is SGHVS and CDR2 FQNEAQ. The CDR3 extends over 16 amino acids. CDR3 protein: CASSRVAGVTPQEQYF. The CDR3 nucleotides read TGTGCCAGCAGCCGCGTAGCGGGAGTAACTCCCCAAGAGCAGTACTTC.

The chain links TRBV9 to TRBJ2-1; the match to TRBD2 covers 7 bases. The junction had 4 bases not matched to a gene; V was cut back by 3 bases and J by 4 bases. The CDR3 extends over 14 amino acids. The germline CDR1 and CDR2 sequences are SGDLS and YYNGEE. CDR3 sequence reads: CASSGSGIYNEQFF. CDR3 sequence (DNA): TGTGCCAGCAGCGGGAGCGGGATTTACAATGAGCAGTTCTTC. Drawing the rest from reference TRBV9 and TRBJ2-1, the complete variable domain is DSGVTQTPKHLITATGQRVTLRCSPRSGDLSVYWYQQSLDQGLQFLIQYYNGEERAKGNILERFSAQQFPDLHSELNLSSLELGDSALYFCASSGSGIYNEQFFGPGTRLTVL.

J is TRBJ2-5 and V is TRBV19; TRBD2 agrees at 9 bases. This CDR3 has 15 residues. Germline V CDR1 and CDR2: LNHDA, SQIVND (reference sequence). Trimming removed 1 base from V and 6 bases from J; junction bases left unmatched: 6. CDR3 nucleotide sequence: TGTGCCAGTAGTATAGTGGCTAGCGGGGCGAAGACCCAGTACTTC. Protein sequence: CASSIVASGAKTQYF.

This clone occurred many times. The CDR3 sequence: CASSVGQGWETQYF. The CDR3 DNA follows: TGTGCCAGCAGCGTAGGACAGGGATGGGAGACCCAGTACTTC. The V and J genes are TRBV9 and TRBJ2-5, with 7 bases aligning to TRBD1. This CDR3 is built from 14 residues. V was clipped by 0 bases and J by 5 bases; unmatched bases: 4. Germline V lookup: CDR1 SGDLS, CDR2 YYNGEE.

Points on this clone: The sample contains more than one DNA sequence encoding this CDR3. The chain combines TRBV7-8 with TRBJ1-4, with a weak D call TRBD1 (5 bases). V was pared by 2 bases and J by 7 bases, with 11 bases between. Germline V gene sequence: CDR1 SGHVS, CDR2 FQNEAQ. This CDR3 is built from 14 residues. For the CDR3, the DNA is TGTGCCAGCAGCTTATGGGGGGGAGGTGAAAAACTGTTTTTT. Its translation: CASSLWGGGEKLFF.

This clone turned up a few times. Other DNA sequences in this sample translate to the same CDR3. The CDR3 nucleotides are TGTGCCAGCAGCTTAAGTGGACGCTATGGCTACACCTTC. This sequence encodes CASSLSGRYGYTF. The genes are TRBV7-9 and TRBJ1-2; D gene unclear. CDR1 SEHNR and CDR2 FQNEAQ come from the germline V gene (reference sequence). Trimming took off 2 bases at V and 4 bases at J, with 8 bases between the two ends. The CDR3 loop spans 13 amino acids. Drawing the rest from reference TRBV7-9 and TRBJ1-2, the complete variable domain is DTGVSQNPRHKITKRGQNVTFRCDPISEHNRLYWYRQTLGQGPEFLTYFQNEAQLEKSRLLSDRFSAERPKGSFSTLEIQRTEQGDSAMYLCASSLSGRYGYTFGSGTRLTVV.

This clone was counted ten times or more. It may be a read error: a sequence one base away is much more abundant. The same CDR3 also results from other DNA sequences found in this sample. The chain combines TRBV5-1 with TRBJ2-2; 9 nucleotides agree with TRBD1. V was clipped by 0 bases and J by 6 bases; unmatched bases: 3. Germline loops: CDR1 SGHRS, CDR2 YFSETQ. The CDR3 totals 15 residues. The CDR3 bases are TGCGCCAGCAGCTTGGGGGACAGGGACGCCGGGGAGCTGTTTTTT. Translating it yields CASSLGDRDAGELFF.

The chain is built from TRBV19 and TRBJ1-5; D perhaps matches TRBD1 (5 bases). The CDR3 covers 15 residues. With 1 base removed from V and 6 bases from J, the gap between germline ends came to 13 bases. Germline-derived CDR1 and CDR2 are LNHDA and SQIVND (reference sequence). The CDR3 here is CASSIARGVGQPQHF. The CDR3 DNA is TGTGCCAGTAGTATAGCAAGGGGCGTGGGTCAGCCCCAGCATTTT.

V usage is TRBV4-2 and J usage is TRBJ2-4, with 13 bases that match TRBD2. The CDR3 contains 17 residues. Looked up from germline, CDR1 is LGHNA and CDR2 is YNFKEQ. J lost 3 bases, V lost 4 bases, and 6 bases had no gene match. CDR3 DNA: TGTGCCAGCAGCCTTCGGACTAGCGGGAGTGTCAAAAACATTCAGTACTTC. Its protein product is CASSLRTSGSVKNIQYF.

The chain carries TRBV6-5 and TRBJ2-7; D may correspond to TRBD1 or TRBD2 (5 bases each). V lost 6 bases, J lost 4 bases, and 10 bases lay in between. This CDR3 region has 12 residues. Germline CDR1 reads MNHEY; CDR2 reads SVGAGI. The DNA for the CDR3 is TGTGCCAGCAGCCCTGAGGGGTACGAGCAGTACTTC. Translated: CASSPEGYEQYF.

This clone was seen repeatedly, ten times or more. Additional DNA sequences in this sample encode the identical CDR3. V is TRBV18 and J is TRBJ2-7; 7 positions agree with TRBD1. Germline CDR1 KGHSH, CDR2 LQKENI. The CDR3 totals 12 residues. The V segment lost 2 bases and the J segment 5 bases; nucleotides outside the gene matches: 0. The CDR3 DNA follows: TGTGCCAGCTCACCAGACAGGGACGAGCAGTACTTC. It codes for CASSPDRDEQYF. The full variable domain, rest sourced from reference TRBV18 and TRBJ2-7, is NAGVMQNPRHLVRRRGQEARLRCSPMKGHSHVYWYRQLPEEGLKFMVYLQKENIIDESGMPKERFSAEFPKEGPSILRIQQVVRGDSAAYFCASSPDRDEQYFGPGTRLTVT.

This clone occurred many times. The chain joins TRBV28 to TRBJ1-2; 9 positions agree with TRBD1. V gave up 6 bases and J gave up 3 bases; unmatched junction bases: 11. Germline CDR1 MDHEN, CDR2 SYDVKM. This CDR3 has 16 residues. CDR3 protein: CASRPPPGTGYYGYTF. The CDR3 bases are TGTGCCAGCAGACCCCCCCCCGGGACAGGGTACTATGGCTACACCTTC.

V and J are TRBV4-1 and TRBJ2-1, with 11 nucleotides matching TRBD2. Germline V gene lookup returns CDR1 MGHRA and CDR2 YSYEKL. The CDR3 sequence is 16 residues long. After removal of 4 bases from V and 5 bases from J, the junction contained 7 bases not matched to a gene. This chain's CDR3 is CASSRFPGLADNEQFF. CDR3 nucleotide sequence: TGCGCCAGCAGCCGATTCCCGGGACTAGCGGACAATGAGCAGTTCTTC.

The CDR3 here is CASSQSRGLVGNTQYF. DNA of the CDR3: TGTGCCAGCAGTCAATCCCGTGGACTAGTCGGCAATACGCAGTATTTT. J is TRBJ2-3 and V is TRBV28; 7 bases align to TRBD2. The CDR3 sequence is 16 residues long. CDR1 and CDR2 from the germline V gene are MDHEN and SYDVKM. With V trimmed by 5 bases and J by 7 bases, 15 bases remained unmatched.

CDR3 sequence: CASSHDSLAGNTIYF. DNA of the CDR3: TGCGCCAGCAGCCACGACAGCCTCGCTGGAAACACCATATATTTT. This sequence joins TRBV5-1 and TRBJ1-3; tentative D call: TRBD1 (5 bases). The CDR3 runs 15 residues. Germline lookup yields CDR1 SGHRS and CDR2 YFSETQ. V dropped 4 bases and J dropped 2 bases, with 13 bases sitting between them. The full variable domain, rest sourced from reference TRBV5-1 and TRBJ1-3, is KAGVTQTPRYLIKTRGQQVTLSCSPISGHRSVSWYQQTPGQGLQFLFEYFSETQRNKGNFPGRFSGRQFSNSRSEMNVSTLELGDSALYLCASSHDSLAGNTIYFGEGSWLTVV.

CDR3 sequence: CASSQVGQGASQPQHF. In nucleotides, the CDR3 is TGTGCCAGCAGCCAAGTAGGACAGGGGGCTTCTCAGCCCCAGCATTTT. V gene TRBV4-2 combines with J gene TRBJ1-5; 11 bases map to TRBD1. CDR1 LGHNA and CDR2 YNFKEQ come from the germline V gene. The CDR3 contains 16 residues. Unmatched junction bases numbered 5, after V lost 1 base and J lost 6 bases.

Points on this clone: A much larger clone is a single base away; this may be a read error. This chain uses TRBV5-1 with TRBJ2-2, with 8 bases identical to TRBD1. V was pared by 0 bases and J by 6 bases, with 1 base of the junction left unmatched. The V gene's germline CDR1 is SGHRS and CDR2 YFSETQ. This CDR3 is 14 amino acids long. Written as DNA, the CDR3 is TGCGCCAGCAGCTTGGGGACAGGGCCCGGGGAGCTGTTTTTT. Translation: CASSLGTGPGELFF. Full variable domain (rest looked up from reference TRBV5-1 and TRBJ2-2): KAGVTQTPRYLIKTRGQQVTLSCSPISGHRSVSWYQQTPGQGLQFLFEYFSETQRNKGNFPGRFSGRQFSNSRSEMNVSTLELGDSALYLCASSLGTGPGELFFGEGSRLTVL.

This chain connects TRBV28 to TRBJ1-2; TRBD1 might be the D (5 bases). The germline V gene has CDR1 MDHEN and CDR2 SYDVKM. Trimming left V 4 bases short and J 7 bases short, with 16 bases between. The CDR3 has 14 residues. The CDR3 bases are TGTGCCAGCAGTTCCCTGAGGGGACGGCGTGGCTACACCTTC. It translates to CASSSLRGRRGYTF.

The chain couples TRBV6-6 to TRBJ2-7, with 9 bases matching TRBD1. The CDR3 extends over 14 amino acids. CDR1 and CDR2 from the germline V gene are MNHNY and SVGAGI (reference sequence). V was pared by 6 bases and J by 3 bases, with 6 bases of the junction left unmatched. Here the CDR3 reads CASSSPTGGYEQYF. The CDR3 DNA reads as TGTGCCAGCAGCTCCCCGACAGGGGGCTACGAGCAGTACTTC.

This clone appeared a few times. The chain uses TRBV13 and TRBJ2-7; 7 bases align to TRBD2. Germline values: CDR1 PRHDT, CDR2 FYEKMQ (reference sequence). The CDR3 sequence is 15 residues long. J was trimmed by 2 bases and V by 3 bases; bases with no gene match: 7. CDR3 DNA: TGTGCCAGCAGCTTGGGTAGAGCGGGACCCTACGAGCAGTACTTC. It encodes CASSLGRAGPYEQYF.

The rearrangement uses TRBV4-2 and TRBJ2-1, with TRBD2 matching 7 bases. Trimming at V came to 3 bases and at J to 3 bases, leaving 2 bases not matched to a gene. CDR3 size: 14 residues. Looked up from germline, CDR1 is LGHNA and CDR2 is YNFKEQ. The CDR3 DNA is TGTGCCAGCAGCCAGCCTAGCGGCTACAATGAGCAGTTCTTC. Translation gives CASSQPSGYNEQFF.

The chain joins TRBV7-2 to TRBJ1-2, with D maybe TRBD1 (5 bases). This CDR3 is built from 13 residues. CDR1 and CDR2 (germline): SGHTA, FQGNSA. V was trimmed by 4 bases and J by 4 bases, leaving 10 bases between them. The CDR3 nucleotides are TGTGCCAGCAGCTCGGGACCGACCTATGGCTACACCTTC. Translated: CASSSGPTYGYTF.

V gene TRBV7-8 combines with J gene TRBJ2-7; D perhaps matches TRBD2 (5 bases). The V gene's germline CDR1 is SGHVS and CDR2 FQNEAQ. The CDR3 runs 12 residues. The V end was cut by 11 bases, the J end by 3 bases, with 14 bases between. CDR3 DNA sequence: TGTGCCTCGCGGGCTAGCTACTACGAGCAGTACTTC. This translates into CASRASYYEQYF.

The J gene is TRBJ1-2, the V gene TRBV25-1; D gene unclear. Germline assignment: CDR1 MGHDK and CDR2 SYGVNS. The CDR3 has 15 residues. Between the trimmed V and J ends, which lost 8 bases and 1 base, there was a span of 17 bases. The CDR3 region is CASVWSVRDNYGYTF. In nucleotides, the CDR3 is TGTGCCAGCGTATGGTCCGTGCGGGATAACTATGGCTACACCTTC.

The chain joins TRBV6-5 to TRBJ2-1, with TRBD2 matching 12 bases. Trimming took 4 bases from V and 7 from J; bases not matched to a gene: 8. The CDR3 covers 16 residues. In germline, CDR1 is MNHEY, CDR2 SVGAGI. The CDR3 sequence is CASSSPLAGGPNEQFF. The DNA of the CDR3 is TGTGCCAGCAGTTCCCCTCTAGCGGGAGGGCCGAATGAGCAGTTCTTC.

This chain connects TRBV7-9 to TRBJ1-3; D ambiguous. The CDR3 is made up of 15 amino acids. Germline lookup yields CDR1 SEHNR and CDR2 FQNEAQ (reference sequence). The V end was cut by 4 bases, the J end by 2 bases, with 12 bases between. DNA for the CDR3: TGTGCCAGCAGCTCCGGATCCTGGCCTGGAAACACCATATATTTT. It translates to CASSSGSWPGNTIYF.

This chain uses TRBV29-1 with TRBJ2-5; D not certain. V was cut by 2 bases and J by 5 bases, with 21 bases left in between. The CDR3 runs 16 residues. Germline CDR1 reads SQVTM; CDR2 reads ANQGSEA. CDR3 residues: CSVELHLSGSTETQYF. In DNA form, the CDR3 reads TGCAGCGTTGAATTGCATTTGTCTGGAAGTACCGAGACCCAGTACTTC.

V usage is TRBV2 and J usage is TRBJ2-7; perhaps TRBD2 as D (6 bases). With 4 bases removed from V and 6 bases from J, the gap between germline ends came to 13 bases. Germline loops: CDR1 SNHLY, CDR2 FYNNEI. This CDR3 region has 13 residues. The CDR3 coding sequence is TGTGCCAGCAGTGGTGGGAGGCCCTCCGAGCAGTACTTC. It yields the protein CASSGGRPSEQYF. The complete variable domain, with remaining parts taken from reference TRBV2 and TRBJ2-7, reads EPEVTQTPSHQVTQMGQEVILRCVPISNHLYFYWYRQILGQKVEFLVSFYNNEISEKSEIFDDQFSVERPDGSNFTLKIRSTKLEDSAMYFCASSGGRPSEQYFGPGTRLTVT.

This clone is a singleton in its sample. V usage is TRBV6-5 and J usage is TRBJ2-1; D perhaps matches TRBD1 (8 bases). The ends were cut back, 5 bases at V and 7 bases at J, with 12 bases in the middle. CDR3 size: 13 residues. Germline V gene data show CDR1 as MNHEY and CDR2 as SVGAGI. The DNA of the CDR3 is TGTGCCAGCAGTCAACAGGGGGGGAATGAGCAGTTCTTC. Translating it yields CASSQQGGNEQFF.

This clone was detected a few times. The rearrangement uses TRBV6-1 and TRBJ1-1; D possibly corresponds to TRBD1 (5 bases). This CDR3 region has 13 residues. V shed 5 bases and J shed 2 bases, with 9 bases lying between them. CDR1 and CDR2 from the germline V gene are MNHNS and SASEGT. The CDR3 DNA sequence: TGTGCCAGCAGTCACGGGGGAAACACTGAAGCTTTCTTT. Its protein product is CASSHGGNTEAFF.

The chain uses TRBV28 and TRBJ2-2; 9 positions match TRBD1. Looked up from germline, CDR1 is MDHEN and CDR2 is SYDVKM. There are 17 residues in the CDR3. J gave up 7 bases and V 2 bases, and 11 bases lay outside the gene matches. CDR3 bases: TGTGCCAGCAGTTTACAGACAGGGGGTAGAAGGAACGGGGAGCTGTTTTTT. The encoded protein is CASSLQTGGRRNGELFF.